The 22 T cell receptor beta chains listed next were all sequenced from one sample in a study of metastatic and nonmetastatic thyroid tumors. TCRdb recomputed clones from the PCR reads via MiXCR. This sample has 15,000 or so clones, with around 16% found just once. None of the patients had undergone any treatment ahead of thyroid surgery. Sequencing was performed on blood. Receptors originate from a female donor with papillary thyroid cancer or a benign thyroid nodule (not recorded which). Some clones in this sample may be carry-over from other donors' samples.

In its sample, this clone was seen many times. The chain uses TRBV24-1 and TRBJ2-2, with a tentative D call TRBD1 (5 bases). Germline CDR1 reads KGHDR; CDR2 reads SFDVKD. This CDR3 is built from 15 residues. V dropped 2 bases and J dropped 7 bases, with 13 bases sitting between them. The CDR3 is CATSDSPGYGGELFF. The CDR3 DNA is TGTGCCACCAGTGATTCTCCAGGGTACGGCGGGGAGCTGTTTTTT.

This clone is medium-sized in the sample. The chain recombines TRBV28 with TRBJ2-3, with 7 bases fitting TRBD2. Germline V gives CDR1 MDHEN, CDR2 SYDVKM. The J segment lost 5 bases and the V segment lost 5 bases, leaving 13 bases of the junction unmatched. CDR3 length: 16 residues. The CDR3 DNA reads TGTGCCAGCAGTGCTCCGGGACTATCCGGGAGAGATACGCAGTATTTT. Protein: CASSAPGLSGRDTQYF.

This clone was counted between two and nine times. The chain joins TRBV27 to TRBJ2-3; D is uncertain. Germline V gene sequence: CDR1 MNHEY, CDR2 SMNVEV (reference sequence). V was shortened by 5 bases and J by 0 bases, with 6 bases between the two germline ends. The CDR3 loop spans 13 amino acids. The CDR3 DNA sequence: TGTGCCAGCAGTCTCGGGAGCACAGATACGCAGTATTTT. Protein: CASSLGSTDTQYF.

This clone turned up a few times. The chain recombines TRBV25-1 with TRBJ2-7; possible D gene TRBD2, 6 bases. CDR3 size: 14 residues. V lost 3 bases, J lost 3 bases, and 12 bases lay in between. In germline, CDR1 is MGHDK, CDR2 SYGVNS. Written as DNA, the CDR3 is TGTGCCAGCAGTGATCTATTGGGGGGCTACGAGCAGTACTTC. Translating it yields CASSDLLGGYEQYF.

This clone was seen many times. The genes are TRBV20-1 and TRBJ2-3; the match to TRBD2 covers 7 bases. This CDR3 has 16 residues. CDR1 and CDR2 (germline): DFQATT, SNEGSKA (reference sequence). The J segment lost 6 bases and the V segment lost 0 bases, leaving 12 bases of the junction unmatched. In DNA form, the CDR3 reads TGCAGTGCTAGAGATTGGGAGGGGTTGGGGAGGGATACGCAGTATTTT. Protein product: CSARDWEGLGRDTQYF.

As concerns this clone: A much larger clone lies a single base off, so this may be a read error. No conserved phenylalanine or tryptophan is present at the end of the CDR3, so a read error is the likely explanation. The chain couples TRBV5-1 to TRBJ2-5, with D perhaps TRBD1 (6 bases). Looked up from germline, CDR1 is SGHRS and CDR2 is YFSETQ. This CDR3 contains 15 residues. Trimming took 2 bases from V and 2 from J, leaving 13 bases between them. This CDR3 is CASSLNPRGQETQYL. DNA of the CDR3: TGCGCCAGCAGCTTAAATCCTAGGGGGCAAGAGACCCAGTACTTA.

This clone has a count of ten or more. The chain employs TRBV19 and TRBJ1-4; no clear D gene. V lost 1 base, J lost 7 bases, and 10 bases lay in between. The CDR3 totals 14 residues. CDR1 is LNHDA, CDR2 SQIVND, per germline (reference sequence). In DNA form, the CDR3 reads TGTGCCAGTAGTATAGGAGGGCGCGTTGAAAAACTGTTTTTT. Protein product: CASSIGGRVEKLFF. Full variable domain (outside the CDR3, taken from reference TRBV19 and TRBJ1-4): DGGITQSPKYLFRKEGQNVTLSCEQNLNHDAMYWYRQDPGQGLRLIYYSQIVNDFQKGDIAEGYSVSREKKESFPLTVTSAQKNPTAFYLCASSIGGRVEKLFFGSGTQLSVL.

This clone was seen a handful of times. The chain uses TRBV2 and TRBJ2-7; D unclear. Germline V lookup: CDR1 SNHLY, CDR2 FYNNEI. The germline V and J ends were trimmed by 3 bases and 3 bases, with 6 bases remaining between them. The CDR3 is 12 amino acids. The CDR3 DNA follows: TGTGCCAGCAGTGACTGGAACTACGAGCAGTACTTC. Its translation is CASSDWNYEQYF.

This clone appeared many times. V usage is TRBV18 and J usage is TRBJ2-7, with 7 bases that match TRBD2. V lost 3 bases, J lost 2 bases, and 4 bases stayed unmatched. This CDR3 has 14 residues. Germline V CDR1 and CDR2: KGHSH, LQKENI. The CDR3 DNA follows: TGTGCCAGCTCACCGAAGCGGGGCACCTACGAGCAGTACTTC. Translated: CASSPKRGTYEQYF.

This clone was picked up many times. The chain carries TRBV5-1 and TRBJ2-7; D call uncertain. Deletions cut 0 bases from V and 0 bases from J, with 10 bases between. The germline gives CDR1 SGHRS, CDR2 YFSETQ. CDR3 length equals 15 residues. The CDR3 DNA is TGCGCCAGCAGCTTGGAGGGCGATTACTCCTACGAGCAGTACTTC. Translating gives CASSLEGDYSYEQYF. Full variable domain (missing parts from reference TRBV5-1 and TRBJ2-7): KAGVTQTPRYLIKTRGQQVTLSCSPISGHRSVSWYQQTPGQGLQFLFEYFSETQRNKGNFPGRFSGRQFSNSRSEMNVSTLELGDSALYLCASSLEGDYSYEQYFGPGTRLTVT.

This clone was counted ten times or more. The rearrangement joins TRBV27 to TRBJ2-1, with D perhaps given as TRBD1 or TRBD2 (6 bases each). Deletions cut 0 bases from V and 7 bases from J, with 22 bases between. The CDR3 sequence is 18 residues long. Germline V CDR1 and CDR2: MNHEY, SMNVEV (reference sequence). CDR3 loop: CASSLSWWGAILSNEQFF. CDR3 bases: TGTGCCAGCAGTTTATCCTGGTGGGGGGCGATCCTTAGTAATGAGCAGTTCTTC.

This sequence joins TRBV2 and TRBJ2-1, with TRBD1 identical over 7 bases. After removal of 3 bases from V and 7 bases from J, the junction contained 9 bases not matched to a gene. CDR3 length: 15 amino acids. CDR1 SNHLY and CDR2 FYNNEI come from the germline V gene. The CDR3 reads CASSDTGQFFNEQFF. Written as DNA, the CDR3 is TGTGCCAGCAGTGATACGGGACAGTTCTTTAATGAGCAGTTCTTC.

This clone was seen a handful of times. V usage is TRBV15 and J usage is TRBJ2-6; D remains ambiguous. The germline CDR1 and CDR2 sequences are LNHNV and YYDKDF (reference sequence). V lost 3 bases, J lost 4 bases, and 10 bases lay in between. The CDR3 extends over 15 amino acids. The CDR3 nucleotides are TGTGCCACCAGCAGGGAGTCCCTGGGGGCCAACGTCCTGACTTTC. Amino acids: CATSRESLGANVLTF.

This clone was seen ten or more times. V and J are TRBV5-1 and TRBJ1-1, with D uncertain. V gave up 4 bases and J gave up 1 base, with 14 bases separating them. The germline V gene has CDR1 SGHRS and CDR2 YFSETQ. CDR3 size: 15 residues. DNA for the CDR3: TGCGCCAGCAGCCGCCCGGGTTCCGGGAACACTGAAGCTTTCTTT. Its protein product is CASSRPGSGNTEAFF.

Many counts were recorded for this clone. The genes are TRBV5-1 and TRBJ2-3; 10 nucleotides line up with TRBD1. Per germline, CDR1 SGHRS and CDR2 YFSETQ. The V and J ends lost 3 bases and 2 bases, in that order; junction bases with no gene match: 6. This CDR3 is built from 16 residues. For the CDR3, the DNA is TGCGCCAGCAGCTGGGACAGGGGAATAATCACAGATACGCAGTATTTT. Protein sequence: CASSWDRGIITDTQYF.

This clone came up many times. Given a much more abundant clone one base away, this may be a read error. Likely a read error: the CDR3 ends without its conserved phenylalanine or tryptophan. Here the CDR3 reads CASSEWKSGTGEDGYTI. DNA for the CDR3: TGTGCCAGCAGTGAATGGAAATCCGGGACAGGGGAAGATGGCTACACCATC. The chain joins TRBV2 to TRBJ1-2, with TRBD1 matching 10 bases. This CDR3 region has 17 residues. V trimming: 2 bases; J trimming: 6 bases; junction bases outside the gene matches: 12. The germline gives CDR1 SNHLY, CDR2 FYNNEI.

This clone was seen ten or more times. This sample includes further DNA sequences coding for the same CDR3. The V and J genes are TRBV6-1 and TRBJ1-1; D possibly corresponds to TRBD1 (6 bases). This CDR3 has 14 residues. Germline loops: CDR1 MNHNS, CDR2 SASEGT. The V and J ends lost 3 bases and 2 bases respectively, with 10 bases between them. The CDR3 spells CASSDRGVNTEAFF. The CDR3 bases are TGTGCCAGCAGTGACAGGGGCGTTAACACTGAAGCTTTCTTT.

This clone occurred many times. The chain is built from TRBV7-9 and TRBJ2-7, with 8 bases identical to TRBD1. The CDR3 loop spans 14 amino acids. CDR1 and CDR2 (germline): SEHNR, FQNEAQ (reference sequence). V shed 2 bases and J 7 bases; nucleotides not matched to a gene: 7. CDR3 amino acids: CASSLLDRAGEQYF. CDR3 sequence (DNA): TGTGCCAGCAGCTTACTGGACAGGGCGGGGGAGCAGTACTTC.

This clone was counted only a few times. The genes are TRBV6-4 and TRBJ1-1; 7 bases line up with TRBD1. The CDR3 spans 14 residues. J gave up 2 bases and V 0 bases, and 0 bases lay outside the gene matches. Germline CDR1 reads MRHNA; CDR2 reads SNTAGT. CDR3: CASSDSGGNTEAFF. In DNA form, the CDR3 reads TGTGCCAGCAGTGACTCAGGGGGCAACACTGAAGCTTTCTTT.

This clone was detected ten times or more. This chain links TRBV7-2 with TRBJ2-7; D gene uncertain. Germline values: CDR1 SGHTA, CDR2 FQGNSA. V was clipped by 7 bases and J by 4 bases, with 20 bases between them. The CDR3 covers 15 residues. CDR3 coding DNA: TGTGCCAGCACCCTCTCAACTTACGCCCGATACGAGCAGTACTTC. Translating gives CASTLSTYARYEQYF.

This clone has at least ten counts. This chain connects TRBV11-2 to TRBJ1-1; the match to TRBD1 covers 9 bases. J was trimmed by 5 bases and V by 5 bases; bases with no gene match: 6. The CDR3 extends over 14 amino acids. The germline V gene has CDR1 SGHAT and CDR2 FQNNGV. The CDR3 loop reads CASSPRQGGTEAFF. The CDR3 DNA follows: TGTGCCAGCAGCCCAAGACAGGGGGGGACTGAAGCTTTCTTT.

This clone was observed at least ten times. The chain has TRBV11-2 and TRBJ2-3; 7 bases match TRBD2. Germline V gene sequence: CDR1 SGHAT, CDR2 FQNNGV. The junction had 12 bases not matched to a gene; V was cut back by 0 bases and J by 6 bases. The CDR3 runs to 17 residues. The CDR3, as DNA: TGTGCCAGCAGCTTAGAACGGACTAGTAGGGCCGGGGATACGCAGTATTTT. Residues: CASSLERTSRAGDTQYF.